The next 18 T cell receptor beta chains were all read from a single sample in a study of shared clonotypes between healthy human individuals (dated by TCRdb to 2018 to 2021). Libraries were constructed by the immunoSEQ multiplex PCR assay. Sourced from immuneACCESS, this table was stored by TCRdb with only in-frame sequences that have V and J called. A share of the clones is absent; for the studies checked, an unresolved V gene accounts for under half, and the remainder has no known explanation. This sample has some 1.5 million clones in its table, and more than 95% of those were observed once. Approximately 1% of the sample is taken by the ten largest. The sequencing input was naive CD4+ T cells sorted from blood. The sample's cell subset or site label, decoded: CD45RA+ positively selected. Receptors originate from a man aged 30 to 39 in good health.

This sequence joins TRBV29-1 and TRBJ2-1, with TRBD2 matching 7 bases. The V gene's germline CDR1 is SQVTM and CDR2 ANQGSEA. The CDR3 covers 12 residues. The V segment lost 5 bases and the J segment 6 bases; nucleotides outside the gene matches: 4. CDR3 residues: CSVIGTINEQFF. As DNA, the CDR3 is TGCAGCGTTATCGGGACTATCAATGAGCAGTTCTTC.

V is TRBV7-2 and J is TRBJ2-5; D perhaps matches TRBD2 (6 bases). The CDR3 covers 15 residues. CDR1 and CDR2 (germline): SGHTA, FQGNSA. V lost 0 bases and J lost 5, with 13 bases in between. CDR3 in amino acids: CASSLAGGVYETQYF. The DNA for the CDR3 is TGTGCCAGCAGCTTAGCTGGAGGGGTGTACGAGACCCAGTACTTC.

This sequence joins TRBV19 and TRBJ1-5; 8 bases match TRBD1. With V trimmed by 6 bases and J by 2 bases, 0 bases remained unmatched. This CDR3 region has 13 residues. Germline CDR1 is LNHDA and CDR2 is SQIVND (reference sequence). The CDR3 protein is CASRTGGNQPQHF. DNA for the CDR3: TGTGCCAGTAGGACAGGGGGCAATCAGCCCCAGCATTTT.

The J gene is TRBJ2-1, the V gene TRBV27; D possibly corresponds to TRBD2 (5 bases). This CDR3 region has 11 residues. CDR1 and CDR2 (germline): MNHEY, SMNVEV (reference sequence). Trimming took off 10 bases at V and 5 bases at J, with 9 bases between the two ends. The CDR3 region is CAIRADNEQFF. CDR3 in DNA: TGTGCCATTAGAGCGGACAATGAGCAGTTCTTC.

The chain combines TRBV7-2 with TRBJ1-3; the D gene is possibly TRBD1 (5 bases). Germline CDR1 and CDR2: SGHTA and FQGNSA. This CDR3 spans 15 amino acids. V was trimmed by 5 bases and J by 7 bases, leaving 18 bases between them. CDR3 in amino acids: CASSPSGGYANTIYF. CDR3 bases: TGTGCCAGCAGCCCGTCGGGGGGTTATGCGAACACCATATATTTT.

The CDR3 DNA reads TGTGCCACCAGCCGCGAGCCACTCTACGAGCAGTACTTC. Amino acid sequence: CATSREPLYEQYF. The chain combines TRBV15 with TRBJ2-7; D is unclear. Germline CDR1 reads LNHNV; CDR2 reads YYDKDF (reference sequence). Deletions cut 5 bases from V and 3 bases from J, with 11 bases between. This CDR3 is 13 amino acids long.

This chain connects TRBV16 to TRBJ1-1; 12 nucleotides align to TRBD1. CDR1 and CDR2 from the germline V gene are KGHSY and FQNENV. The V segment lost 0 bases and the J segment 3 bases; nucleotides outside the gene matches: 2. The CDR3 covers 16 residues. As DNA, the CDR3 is TGTGCCAGCAGCCAATCGGGACAGGGGGCCTACACTGAAGCTTTCTTT. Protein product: CASSQSGQGAYTEAFF.

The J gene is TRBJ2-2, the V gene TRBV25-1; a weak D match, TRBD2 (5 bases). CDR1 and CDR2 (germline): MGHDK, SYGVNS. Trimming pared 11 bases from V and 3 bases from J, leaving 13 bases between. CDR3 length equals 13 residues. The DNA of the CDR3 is TGTGCCTCCCAGAGGGATTACACCGGGGAGCTGTTTTTT. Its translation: CASQRDYTGELFF.

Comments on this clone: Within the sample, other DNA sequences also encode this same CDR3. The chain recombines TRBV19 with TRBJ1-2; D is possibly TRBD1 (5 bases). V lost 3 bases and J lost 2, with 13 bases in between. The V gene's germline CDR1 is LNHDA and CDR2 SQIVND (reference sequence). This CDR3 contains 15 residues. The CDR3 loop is CASSIGGTENYGYTF. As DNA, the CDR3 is TGTGCCAGTAGTATCGGAGGGACGGAGAACTATGGCTACACCTTC.

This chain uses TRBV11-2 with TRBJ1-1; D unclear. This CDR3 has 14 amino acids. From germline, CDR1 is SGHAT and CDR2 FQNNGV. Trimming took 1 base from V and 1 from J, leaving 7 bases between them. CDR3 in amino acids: CASSLGLANTEAFF. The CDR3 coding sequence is TGTGCCAGCAGCTTAGGTTTGGCGAACACTGAAGCTTTCTTT.

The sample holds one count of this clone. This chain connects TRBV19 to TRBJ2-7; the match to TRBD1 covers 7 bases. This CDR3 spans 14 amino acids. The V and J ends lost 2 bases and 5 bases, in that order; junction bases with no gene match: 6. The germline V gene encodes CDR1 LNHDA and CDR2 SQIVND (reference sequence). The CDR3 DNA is TGTGCCAGTAGTATAACAGGGGTCATAAACGAGCAGTACTTC. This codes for CASSITGVINEQYF.

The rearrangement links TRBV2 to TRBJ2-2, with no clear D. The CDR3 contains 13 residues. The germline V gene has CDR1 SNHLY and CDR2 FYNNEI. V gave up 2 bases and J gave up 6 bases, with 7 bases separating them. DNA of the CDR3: TGTGCCAGCAGTGAATATCTGTCCGGGGAGCTGTTTTTT. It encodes CASSEYLSGELFF. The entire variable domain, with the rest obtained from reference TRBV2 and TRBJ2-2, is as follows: EPEVTQTPSHQVTQMGQEVILRCVPISNHLYFYWYRQILGQKVEFLVSFYNNEISEKSEIFDDQFSVERPDGSNFTLKIRSTKLEDSAMYFCASSEYLSGELFFGEGSRLTVL.

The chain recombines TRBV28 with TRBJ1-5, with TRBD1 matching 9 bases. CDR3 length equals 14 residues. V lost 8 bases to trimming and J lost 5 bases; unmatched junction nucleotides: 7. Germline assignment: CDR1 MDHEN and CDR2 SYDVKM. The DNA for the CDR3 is TGTGCCAGCCTAGGGACAGGGATCCATCAGCCCCAGCATTTT. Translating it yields CASLGTGIHQPQHF.

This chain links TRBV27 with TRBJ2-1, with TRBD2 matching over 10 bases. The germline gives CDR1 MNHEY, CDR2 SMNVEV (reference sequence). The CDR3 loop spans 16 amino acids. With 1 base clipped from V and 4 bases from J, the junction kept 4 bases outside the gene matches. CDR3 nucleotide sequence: TGTGCCAGCAGTTTATATCGGACTAGCGGATACAATGAGCAGTTCTTC. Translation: CASSLYRTSGYNEQFF.

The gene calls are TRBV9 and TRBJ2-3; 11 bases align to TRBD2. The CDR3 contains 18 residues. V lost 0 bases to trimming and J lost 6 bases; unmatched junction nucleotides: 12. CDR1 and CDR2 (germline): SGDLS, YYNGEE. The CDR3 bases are TGTGCCAGCAGCGTAGGGTTGGGACTAGCGGCCCAGACTGATACGCAGTATTTT. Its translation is CASSVGLGLAAQTDTQYF.

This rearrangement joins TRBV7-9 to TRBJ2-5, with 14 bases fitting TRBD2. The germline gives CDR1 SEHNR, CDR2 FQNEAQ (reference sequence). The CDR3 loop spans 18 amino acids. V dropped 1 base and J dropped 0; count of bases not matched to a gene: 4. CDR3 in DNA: TGTGCCAGCAGCTTAGGGACTAGCGGGAGGAGGTACCAAGAGACCCAGTACTTC. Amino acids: CASSLGTSGRRYQETQYF.

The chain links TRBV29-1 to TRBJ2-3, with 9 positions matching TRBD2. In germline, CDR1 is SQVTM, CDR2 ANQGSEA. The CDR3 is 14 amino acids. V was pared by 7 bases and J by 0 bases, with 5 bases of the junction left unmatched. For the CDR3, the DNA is TGCAGCGGCCGACTAGCGGCTAGCACAGATACGCAGTATTTT. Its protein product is CSGRLAASTDTQYF.

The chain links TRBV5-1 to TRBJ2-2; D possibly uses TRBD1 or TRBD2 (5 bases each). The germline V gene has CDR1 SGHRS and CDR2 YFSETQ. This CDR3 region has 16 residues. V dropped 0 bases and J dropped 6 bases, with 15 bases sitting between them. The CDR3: CASSLDWGGSAGELFF. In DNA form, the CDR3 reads TGCGCCAGCAGCTTGGACTGGGGCGGGTCCGCCGGGGAGCTGTTTTTT. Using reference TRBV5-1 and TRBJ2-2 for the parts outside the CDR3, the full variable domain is KAGVTQTPRYLIKTRGQQVTLSCSPISGHRSVSWYQQTPGQGLQFLFEYFSETQRNKGNFPGRFSGRQFSNSRSEMNVSTLELGDSALYLCASSLDWGGSAGELFFGEGSRLTVL.